The source of this T cell receptor (beta chain) is a study of OX40 agonist ivuxolimab in advanced cancers. Study-wide background: The drug used for patients, ivuxolimab, was an agonistic anti-OX40 (CD134) antibody. Patients enrolled in dose escalation were diagnosed with hepatocellular carcinoma, melanoma, renal cell or head and neck cancer.

This CDR3 has 13 residues. A history of autoimmune disease or systemic immunosuppression excluded patients. The table came from immunoSEQ multiplex PCR; TCRdb's copy has only in-frame clones and leaves some out. The top ten hold under 3.5% of the sample, which has over 45,000 clones, around four fifths seen once. This sequence joins TRBV21-1 and TRBJ2-5; the listed D gene, TRBD1, was not tested against the DNA. TRBV21-1 constitutes a pseudogene. The material sequenced was CD4+ or CD8+ T cells sorted from blood, taken in a trial of the OX40 agonist ivuxolimab. This receptor was taken from an adult with an advanced solid tumor such as melanoma, head and neck, liver or kidney cancer. DNA for the CDR3: TGTGCCAGCACGGACAGGGATCGGGAGACCCAGTACTTC. It encodes CASTDRDRETQYF.